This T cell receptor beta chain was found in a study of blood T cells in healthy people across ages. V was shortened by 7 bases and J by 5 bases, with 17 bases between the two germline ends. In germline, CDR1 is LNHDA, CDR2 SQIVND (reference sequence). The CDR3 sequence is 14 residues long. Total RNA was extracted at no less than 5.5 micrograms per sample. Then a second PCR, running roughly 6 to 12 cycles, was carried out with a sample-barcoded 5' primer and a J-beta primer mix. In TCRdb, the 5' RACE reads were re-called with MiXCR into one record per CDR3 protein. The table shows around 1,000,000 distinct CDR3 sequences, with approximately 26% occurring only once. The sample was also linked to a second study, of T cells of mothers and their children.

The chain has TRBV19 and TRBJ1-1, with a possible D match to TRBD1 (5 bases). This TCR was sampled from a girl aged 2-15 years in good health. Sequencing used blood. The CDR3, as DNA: TGTGCCAGTACCCAGGGTTGGGGGAGGACTGAAGCTTTCTTT. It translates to CASTQGWGRTEAFF.